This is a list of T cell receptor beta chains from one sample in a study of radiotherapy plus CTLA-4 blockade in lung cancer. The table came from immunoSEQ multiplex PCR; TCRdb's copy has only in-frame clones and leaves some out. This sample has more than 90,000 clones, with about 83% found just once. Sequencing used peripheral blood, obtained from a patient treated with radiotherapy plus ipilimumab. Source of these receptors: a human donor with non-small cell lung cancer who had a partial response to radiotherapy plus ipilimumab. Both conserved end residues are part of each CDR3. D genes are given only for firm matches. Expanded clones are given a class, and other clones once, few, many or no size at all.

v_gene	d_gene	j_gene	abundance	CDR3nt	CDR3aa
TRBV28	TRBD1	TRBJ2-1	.	TGTGCCAGTAGGGGACAGGCGGCCTACAATGAGCAGTTCTTC	CASRGQAAYNEQFF
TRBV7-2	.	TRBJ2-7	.	TGTGCCAGCAGCCCCAGGGGAACATGGGCCTACGAGCAGTACTTC	CASSPRGTWAYEQYF
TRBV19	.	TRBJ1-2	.	TGTGCCAGTAGTATGAGCCTCCTCGGGGGCTACACCTTC	CASSMSLLGGYTF
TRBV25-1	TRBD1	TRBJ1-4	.	TGTGCCAGCAGGCCAACAGGGGATCAGGAAAAACTGTTTTTT	CASRPTGDQEKLFF
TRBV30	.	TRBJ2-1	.	TGTGCCTGGAGTACGGGGAGATACAGCAATGAGCAGTTCTTC	CAWSTGRYSNEQFF
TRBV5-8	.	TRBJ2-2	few	TGTGCCAGCAGCTCAGTAGTTCGAACATCTAGGTCCGGGGAGCTGTTTTTT	CASSSVVRTSRSGELFF
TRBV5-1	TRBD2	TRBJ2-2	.	TGCGCCAGCAGCTTGTTACTAGCGGAGAACACCGGGGAGCTGTTTTTT	CASSLLLAENTGELFF
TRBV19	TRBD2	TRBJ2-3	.	TGTGCCAGTAGTCTGCTAGCGGGAGCGAGAGATACGCAGTATTTT	CASSLLAGARDTQYF
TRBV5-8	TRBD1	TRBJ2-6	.	TGTGCCAGCAGCCTAGACAGGGGCTCTGGGGCCAACGTCCTGACTTTC	CASSLDRGSGANVLTF
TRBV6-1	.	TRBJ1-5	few	TGTGCCAGCAGTGAAGCGGGTGGGGCGGCTCAGCCCCAGCATTTT	CASSEAGGAAQPQHF
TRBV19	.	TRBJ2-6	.	TGTGCCAGTAGTTCTCTTCTCTCTGGGGCCAACGTCCTGACTTTC	CASSSLLSGANVLTF
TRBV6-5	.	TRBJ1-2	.	TGTGCCAGCAGGCCCCAAATTCAGTCCGCCTACACCTTC	CASRPQIQSAYTF
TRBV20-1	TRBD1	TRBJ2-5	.	TGCAGTGCTATTGGGATGGGACAGGAGAACTTC	CSAIGMGQENF
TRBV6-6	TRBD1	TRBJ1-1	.	TGTGCCAGCAGCTCCCGGGACAGGGGGCGGACTGAAGCTTTCTTT	CASSSRDRGRTEAFF
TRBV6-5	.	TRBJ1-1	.	TGTGCCAGCAGACAGGATTATATGAACACTGAAGCTTTCTTT	CASRQDYMNTEAFF
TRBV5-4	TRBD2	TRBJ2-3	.	TGTGCCAGCAGCTTGGGGGGACTAGCGGGAGTAGATACGCAGTATTTT	CASSLGGLAGVDTQYF
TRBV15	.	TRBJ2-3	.	TGTGCCACCAGCAGAGGAGATCCCGCAGATACGCAGTATTTT	CATSRGDPADTQYF
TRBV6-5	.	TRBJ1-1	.	TGTGCCAGCAGTTCCACGCGGGACACTGAAGCTTTCTTT	CASSSTRDTEAFF
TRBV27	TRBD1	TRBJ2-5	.	TGTGCCAGCCGGAAACAGGGGGCGGCGGAGACCCAGTACTTC	CASRKQGAAETQYF
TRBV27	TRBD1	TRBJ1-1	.	TGTGCCAGCAGTCCAACTGCTTGGGACAGGCGAAACGTGAACACTGAAGCTTTCTTT	CASSPTAWDRRNVNTEAFF
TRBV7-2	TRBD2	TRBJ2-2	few	TGTGCCAGCAGCACAAGAGCGGGAGGGCCCCCCGGGGAGCTGTTTTTT	CASSTRAGGPPGELFF
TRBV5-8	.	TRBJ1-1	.	TGTGCCAGCAGCTCGACAGACTGGAACACTGAAGCTTTCTTT	CASSSTDWNTEAFF
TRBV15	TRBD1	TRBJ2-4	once	TGTGCCACCAGCCGGGACAGGGGCAAAAACATTCAGTACTTC	CATSRDRGKNIQYF
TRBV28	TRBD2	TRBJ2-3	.	TGTGCCAGCAGTTTGGGAGGGAGTGCAGATACGCAGTATTTT	CASSLGGSADTQYF
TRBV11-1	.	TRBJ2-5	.	TGTGCCAGCAGCCCGGGACTCCAAATCGAGACCCAGTACTTC	CASSPGLQIETQYF
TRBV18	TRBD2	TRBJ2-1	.	TGTGCCAGCTCACCCCCGGGAGGGAGGAATGAGCAGTTCTTC	CASSPPGGRNEQFF
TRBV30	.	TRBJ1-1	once	TGTGCCGGCCGGCAGGCGGGTCGTTATGCTGAAGCTTTCTTT	CAGRQAGRYAEAFF
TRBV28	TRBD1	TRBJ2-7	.	TGTGCCAGCAGTTTACTTACGTCGGGACAGGGATCGGTACCCTACGAGCAGTACTTC	CASSLLTSGQGSVPYEQYF
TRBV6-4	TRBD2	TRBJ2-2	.	TGTGCCAGCAGTGACGGACTAGCGGGAGACCCCGGGGAGCTGTTTTTT	CASSDGLAGDPGELFF
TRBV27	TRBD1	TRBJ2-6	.	TGTGCCAGCAGTAGACGGACAGGGGATAGGTCTGGGGCCAACGTCCTGACTTTC	CASSRRTGDRSGANVLTF
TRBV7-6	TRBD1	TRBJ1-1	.	TGTGCCAGCAGCGACAGGGGTGAAGCTTTCTTT	CASSDRGEAFF
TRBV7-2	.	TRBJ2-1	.	TGTGCCATAATTCCCCTCTCCTACAATGAGCAGTTCTTC	CAIIPLSYNEQFF
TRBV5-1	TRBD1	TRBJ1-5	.	TGCGCCAGCAGCTTCGGGACAGGTAATCAGCCCCAGCATTTT	CASSFGTGNQPQHF
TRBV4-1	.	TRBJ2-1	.	TGCGCCAGCAGCCAAGACCCCCGGGTAGAGCAGTTCTTC	CASSQDPRVEQFF
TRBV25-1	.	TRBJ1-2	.	TGTGCCAGCAGTGAAGCGAATACAGGGAACTATGGCTACACCTTC	CASSEANTGNYGYTF
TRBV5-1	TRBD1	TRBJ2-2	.	TGCGCCAGCAGCTTACAGGGGGCTTATGGCGGGGAGCTGTTTTTT	CASSLQGAYGGELFF